The 12 T cell receptor beta chains listed next were all sequenced from one sample in a study of spatial heterogeneity in lung cancer. TCRdb passed the 5' RACE reads through MiXCR, listing each CDR3 protein once. The top ten hold around 16% of the sample, which has around 110,000 distinct CDR3 sequences, more than 10% seen once. Documented time point: blood at routine non-recurrence follow-up after resection. Unsorted samples of tumor, nontumor lung or frozen PBMC had their whole RNA sequenced. Material: PBMCs, obtained at follow-up. The receptors come from a male donor with early-stage non-small cell lung cancer.

V usage is TRBV6-6 and J usage is TRBJ1-2; the match to TRBD1 covers 9 bases. From germline, CDR1 is MNHNY and CDR2 SVGAGI (reference sequence). Trimming took 4 bases from V and 7 from J; bases not matched to a gene: 4. CDR3 length equals 13 residues. The DNA of the CDR3 is TGTGCCAGCAGTTCGGGACAGGGTCCTGGCTACACCTTC. This translates into CASSSGQGPGYTF.

This clonotype appeared once. A much bigger clone sits one base away, suggesting this may be a read error. This chain links TRBV7-8 with TRBJ1-4; TRBD1 agrees at 7 bases. In germline, CDR1 is SGHVS, CDR2 FQNEAQ. The CDR3 sequence is 14 residues long. The DNA for the CDR3 is TGTGCCAACAGCTTATCAGGGGGAAATGAAAAACTGTTTTTT. This translates into CANSLSGGNEKLFF.

This clonotype was seen repeatedly, ten times or more. The V call is TRBV28, the J call TRBJ1-5, with D maybe TRBD1 (6 bases). CDR1 and CDR2 from the germline V gene are MDHEN and SYDVKM. V was trimmed by 6 bases and J by 3 bases, leaving 9 bases between them. This CDR3 is 13 amino acids long. The CDR3 nucleotides read TGTGCCAGCAGACGACAGGTCAATCAGCCCCAGCATTTT. Protein product: CASRRQVNQPQHF.

This clonotype was seen at least ten times. The chain links TRBV6-4 to TRBJ2-5; tentative D call: TRBD2 (7 bases). Germline CDR1 and CDR2: MRHNA and SNTAGT. The CDR3 sequence is 15 residues long. V dropped 5 bases and J dropped 2 bases, with 15 bases sitting between them. The CDR3: CASSKRGHRQETQYF. The DNA of the CDR3 is TGTGCCAGCAGTAAGCGGGGACACCGACAAGAGACCCAGTACTTC.

The V and J genes are TRBV6-2 or TRBV6-3 and TRBJ2-2; 11 positions match TRBD2. Germline loops: CDR1 MNHEY, CDR2 SVGEGT. This CDR3 is built from 19 residues. The J segment lost 4 bases and the V segment lost 6 bases, leaving 16 bases of the junction unmatched. The CDR3 loop reads CASSPGRLAGLRGTGELFF. Here the CDR3 DNA reads TGTGCCAGCAGCCCGGGGCGACTAGCGGGGCTTCGTGGCACCGGGGAGCTGTTTTTT.

This clonotype was detected ten times or more. J is TRBJ1-2 and V is TRBV27; 8 bases match TRBD1. The CDR3 has 14 residues. Germline V gene lookup returns CDR1 MNHEY and CDR2 SMNVEV (reference sequence). The V and J ends lost 6 bases and 3 bases, in that order; junction bases with no gene match: 6. This CDR3 is CASSRTGFHYGYTF. The CDR3 bases are TGTGCCAGCAGCAGGACAGGGTTTCACTATGGCTACACCTTC.

This clonotype has just a few counts. This chain links TRBV12-3 or TRBV12-4 with TRBJ2-5; D might be TRBD2 (6 bases). The CDR3 spans 18 residues. Deletions cut 8 bases from V and 5 bases from J, with 30 bases between. Here the CDR3 DNA reads TGTGCCAGCGCTCTTGGGCGGAGGGGATTGGCACCAAGTGAGACCCAGTACTTC. Protein product: CASALGRRGLAPSETQYF.

Only a few counts were recorded for this clonotype. The V and J genes are TRBV12-3 or TRBV12-4 and TRBJ2-3; D is perhaps TRBD2 (5 bases). The CDR3 totals 15 residues. Trimming stripped 8 bases from V and 3 bases from J, with 18 bases between. CDR3 sequence (DNA): TGTGCCAGCGGAGTTTATGCCAGGAGGACAGATACGCAGTATTTT. It codes for CASGVYARRTDTQYF.

The rearrangement links TRBV19 to TRBJ2-6, with D perhaps TRBD1 (5 bases). Germline V gene data show CDR1 as LNHDA and CDR2 as SQIVND (reference sequence). The CDR3 runs to 17 residues. Trimming removed 2 bases at V and 0 bases at J, with 11 bases between. Written as DNA, the CDR3 is TGTGCCAGTAGTATAAGTTACAGGAGCTCTGGGGCCAACGTCCTGACTTTC. It is translated as CASSISYRSSGANVLTF.

The CDR3 sequence is CASSLVGPMNTEAFF. The CDR3, as DNA: TGTGCCAGCAGCTTAGTAGGGCCTATGAACACTGAAGCTTTCTTT. This sequence joins TRBV7-9 and TRBJ1-1; D gene unclear. The V gene's germline CDR1 is SEHNR and CDR2 FQNEAQ (reference sequence). V lost 1 base and J lost 0, with 9 bases in between. The length of the CDR3 is 15 residues.

This clonotype was seen more than once but under ten times. This chain joins TRBV12-3 or TRBV12-4 and TRBJ1-5, with D possibly TRBD1 on 5 matching bases. V shed 6 bases and J shed 4 bases, with 13 bases lying between them. There are 14 residues in the CDR3. CDR3 nucleotide sequence: TGTGCCAGCAGCCGCGGACACCCGAATCAGCCCCAGCATTTT. This sequence encodes CASSRGHPNQPQHF.

The CDR3 nucleotides read TGCGCCAGCAGCTTGGGTACAAACAGGGGATCTTCGGAGACCCAGTACTTC. This translates into CASSLGTNRGSSETQYF. The chain joins TRBV5-1 to TRBJ2-5, with 7 bases lining up with TRBD1. The ends lost 0 bases at V and 5 bases at J; junction bases unmatched: 13. From germline, CDR1 is SGHRS and CDR2 YFSETQ. The CDR3 has 17 residues.